This T cell receptor beta chain comes out of a study of blood T cell repertoires in COVID-19 (dated by TCRdb to 2020 to 2022). About the investigation overall: Samples covering the acute and convalescent phases of COVID-19 were provided by collaborators in the United States, Italy and Spain. The repertoires were made available in a free public database intended to serve as a resource for research on the immune response to SARS-CoV-2. Nearly every sample came with metadata listing a de-identified subject ID, COVID-19 status, age in years and sex. The material from the prospective study consisted of cDNA or gDNA derived from T cells, B-cell-depleted T cells, or PBMCs. The samples were drawn from two sources: the first 160 participants of the ongoing ImmuneRACE study, and 1,000 to 1,500 subjects contributed by 6 global collaborators. The dataset comprised deeply sampled blood TCRbeta repertoires from subjects exposed to, actively infected with, or recovered from COVID-19. Where HLA class I and class II types were available, the types were taken from metadata supplied by the sample provider, not from assay-based typing.

Worth noting for this clone: The clone's antigen remains unknown. No clone much larger than this one lies a single base away; base qualities are absent.

The immunoSEQ Assay, a bias-controlled multiplex PCR, was used to amplify TCRbeta CDR3 regions from genomic DNA. In the paper's pipeline: Within the assay, amplification of reference gene primers was used to estimate how many nucleated cells each sample contained. To quantify the absolute abundance of each unique TCRbeta CDR3 rearrangement, sequence reads were collapsed and filtered. Productive Simpson clonality was computed per sample as the square root of Simpson's diversity index over productive rearrangements. TCRdb carries this immuneACCESS record with in-frame sequences only. Its versions omit some clonotypes, under half of them owing to an unresolved V gene in the studies checked, with the rest unexplained. That table supplies the V and J calls and clone size; D and trimming were determined from the DNA. The sample contains 17,000 or so clones, roughly 75% of them found a single time. The ten largest make up 20% to 25% of the sample.

The CDR3 runs 15 amino acids, cysteine and phenylalanine included. Only the CDR3 DNA stays, 45 bases, in frame from base 1. Relative to germline, V is missing 7 bases and J is missing 9 bases, with 13 bases of the junction outside any gene match. The germline V gene supplies CDR1 LGHNT and CDR2 FRNRAP. General study outcomes and caveats: How much clinical and demographic metadata was included differed by source and by participant, and the metadata was provided uncurated.

The collaborating institutions used their own protocols to collect whole blood in K2EDTA tubes. For TCRbeta analysis, collaborator samples were shipped as frozen whole blood, as isolated PBMCs, or as DNA extracted from either sample type. The receptor was isolated from a man aged 55 to 70 with active or convalescent COVID-19. The sequenced sample was peripheral blood. The chain couples TRBV12-5 to TRBJ2-1, with TRBD1 identical over 9 junction bases. At the DNA level, the sequence is TGTGCTAGTGATCCGGGACAGGGAGTAACCGGTGAGCAGTTCTTC. The resulting protein is CASDPGQGVTGEQFF.